Each of the 9 T cell receptor beta chains below was sequenced from the same sample in a study of regulatory T cells in long-lasting Graves disease (dated by TCRdb to about 2021). Receptors were amplified or captured by multiplex PCR. Instrument on record: Illumina HiSeq 4000. CDR3 regions were amplified by Arm-PCR with iRepertoire HTBI primers to construct TCR beta libraries. TCRdb cleaned the public reads at Q25 with fastp, built clones with MiXCR and kept in-frame beta chains. Records with the same CDR3 protein are collapsed into one entry carrying the most frequent genes and DNA. This sample holds approximately 400,000 distinct CDR3 sequences; under 15% were observed only once. The top ten clonotypes cover over 15% of the sample. Taken with the paper, the label for time point translates to: newly diagnosed GD, antithyroid drugs for less than 3 months. For both TCR sequencing and RNA sequencing, RNA was extracted from PBMCs using TRIzol.

These same data were also listed under a study on T cells in Graves' hyperthyroidism and ophthalmopathy.

Sequencing used peripheral blood mononuclear cells (PBMCs), obtained at new diagnosis, from a patient treated with antithyroid drugs. All receptors come from a woman aged 30 to 39 with Graves disease. Donor details come from another sample of the same person, matched by shared clones.

This clonotype was observed many times. The gene calls are TRBV5-6 and TRBJ1-2; D is unresolved. V lost 1 base and J lost 3, with 10 bases in between. The CDR3 has 14 residues. Germline CDR1 reads SGHDT; CDR2 reads YYEEEE. For the CDR3, the DNA is TGTGCCAGCAGCTTGTATGGCGATCACTATGGCTACACCTTC. Its translation is CASSLYGDHYGYTF.

This clonotype was seen only a few times. The genes are TRBV5-1 and TRBJ1-1; D remains unclear. The CDR3 runs to 15 residues. Trimming removed 0 bases at V and 3 bases at J, with 12 bases between. Germline V gene data show CDR1 as SGHRS and CDR2 as YFSETQ. This CDR3 is CASSLASVHYTEAFF. CDR3 bases: TGCGCCAGCAGCTTGGCGTCCGTGCACTACACTGAAGCTTTCTTT.

This clonotype has a count of ten or more. The V and J genes are TRBV7-2 and TRBJ2-3; no clear D. Germline assignment: CDR1 SGHTA and CDR2 FQGNSA. The CDR3 is 16 amino acids. Trimming stripped 8 bases from V and 0 bases from J, with 18 bases between. CDR3 DNA: TGTGCCAGCGGGTTTTCTGAAGAGACAAGCACAGATACGCAGTATTTT. Translation: CASGFSEETSTDTQYF.

This chain joins TRBV7-3 and TRBJ2-5; tentatively, D is TRBD2 (6 bases). Germline values: CDR1 SGHTA, CDR2 FQGTGA. There are 13 residues in the CDR3. V lost 8 bases, J lost 5 bases, and 15 bases lay in between. CDR3 sequence (DNA): TGTGCCAGCGGCAACGGGAGAGAGGAGACCCAGTACTTC. It yields the protein CASGNGREETQYF. Looking up the rest from reference TRBV7-3 and TRBJ2-5 gives the full variable domain: GAGVSQTPSNKVTEKGKYVELRCDPISGHTALYWYRQSLGQGPEFLIYFQGTGAADDSGLPNDRFFAVRPEGSVSTLKIQRTERGDSAVYLCASGNGREETQYFGPGTRLLVL.

There are many counts of this clonotype. This chain joins TRBV12-3 or TRBV12-4 and TRBJ1-2; D not resolved. V shed 2 bases and J shed 3 bases, with 13 bases lying between them. This CDR3 region has 15 residues. The CDR3: CASSLTRRAYYGYTF. CDR3 sequence (DNA): TGTGCCAGCAGTTTAACCCGGAGGGCATACTATGGCTACACCTTC.

This clonotype was observed a few times. A much more abundant neighbour one base away suggests this may be a read error. The V gene is TRBV7-3, the J gene TRBJ2-7; D remains ambiguous. V gave up 5 bases and J gave up 7 bases, with 15 bases separating them. This CDR3 region has 13 residues. Germline CDR1 is SGHTA and CDR2 is FQGTGA. DNA of the CDR3: TGTGCCAGCAGCCACGGGTACACCAATGAGCAGTACTTC. Amino acids: CASSHGYTNEQYF.

Comments on this clonotype: This may come from a read error, since a much larger clone is one base off. The chain couples TRBV20-1 to TRBJ1-1; TRBD1 agrees at 8 bases. CDR3 size: 13 residues. Germline CDR1 and CDR2: DFQATT and SNEGSKA (reference sequence). The CDR3 DNA reads TGCAGTGCCAACTTCCCAGGGGGCACTGGAGCTTTCTTT. This gives the protein CSANFPGGTGAFF.

This clonotype was recorded many times. The genes are TRBV30 and TRBJ2-7; D is possibly TRBD1 (5 bases). This CDR3 spans 13 amino acids. V lost 2 bases, J lost 2 bases, and 10 bases lay in between. The germline V gene encodes CDR1 GTSNPN and CDR2 SVGIG (reference sequence). DNA for the CDR3: TGTGCCTGGAGTCGGCAGGGTGCCTACGAGCAGTACTTC. It yields the protein CAWSRQGAYEQYF.

Details on this clonotype: A read error may be the cause here, since a much bigger clone is one base away. The conserved closing phenylalanine or tryptophan is absent in this CDR3, likely reflecting a read error. The gene calls are TRBV9 and TRBJ2-7; D might be TRBD1 (5 bases). Germline V gene lookup returns CDR1 SGDLS and CDR2 YYNGEE. V was clipped by 4 bases and J by 5 bases, with 25 bases between them. The CDR3 spans 17 residues. The CDR3 region has the DNA TGTGCCAGCAGCCCAGGGATGTCCCTCCTCGGTGGCCACGAGCAGTACTCC. Translated: CASSPGMSLLGGHEQYS.